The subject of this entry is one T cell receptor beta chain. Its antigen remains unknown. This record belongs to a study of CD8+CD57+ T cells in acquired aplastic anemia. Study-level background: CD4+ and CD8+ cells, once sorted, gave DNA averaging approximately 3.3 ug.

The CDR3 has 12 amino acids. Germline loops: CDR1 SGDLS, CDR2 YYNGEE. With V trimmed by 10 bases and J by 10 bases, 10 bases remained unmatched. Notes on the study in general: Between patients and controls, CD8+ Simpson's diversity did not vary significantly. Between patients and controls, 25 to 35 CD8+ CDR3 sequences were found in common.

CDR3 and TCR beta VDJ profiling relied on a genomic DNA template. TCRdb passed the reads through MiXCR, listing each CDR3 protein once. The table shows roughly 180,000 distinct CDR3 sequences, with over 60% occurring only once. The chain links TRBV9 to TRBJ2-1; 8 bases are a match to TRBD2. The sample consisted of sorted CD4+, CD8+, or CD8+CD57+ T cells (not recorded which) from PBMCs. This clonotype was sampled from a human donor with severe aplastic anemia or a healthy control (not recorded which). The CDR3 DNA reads TGTGCCTGGAGCGACGGGAGGGGGGAGCAGTTCTTC. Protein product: CAWSDGRGEQFF.